The next 15 T cell receptor beta chains were all read from a single sample in a study of sequential checkpoint blockade in melanoma. Sequencing was performed with immunoSEQ multiplex PCR; in TCRdb, only in-frame clones are kept and a portion is missing. The sample records about 27,000 clones, about 72% being singletons. Specified treatment: randomized to nivolumab then ipilimumab (arm A) or the reverse (arm B). The source material was CD8+ T cells sorted from blood (inferred from file names), sampled from a patient given nivolumab and ipilimumab in sequence. These receptors were collected from a human donor with melanoma.

This clone was seen more than once but under ten times. This sequence joins TRBV19 and TRBJ2-3; a weak D match, TRBD2 (5 bases). Trimming pared 2 bases from V and 4 bases from J, leaving 16 bases between. Germline loops: CDR1 LNHDA, CDR2 SQIVND (reference sequence). This CDR3 has 16 residues. CDR3 sequence (DNA): TGTGCCAGTAGTATAAATTTCGGGGAATGGGCAGATACGCAGTATTTT. It specifies CASSINFGEWADTQYF.

The chain uses TRBV6-5 and TRBJ1-5; D gene uncertain. The germline V and J ends were trimmed by 6 bases and 0 bases, with 12 bases remaining between them. CDR3 length: 15 residues. Germline loops: CDR1 MNHEY, CDR2 SVGAGI. In DNA, the CDR3 is TGTGCCAGCAGGCCCCGATTAGTTAGCAATCAGCCCCAGCATTTT. It codes for CASRPRLVSNQPQHF.

The chain combines TRBV5-3 with TRBJ1-1; D unresolved. TRBV5-3 is designated an ORF whose function remains uncertain. The V gene lost 5 bases and the J gene lost 5 bases, with 16 bases spanning the gap. There are 14 residues in the CDR3. The CDR3 is CARRSLSGMTEAFF. CDR3 DNA sequence: TGTGCCAGAAGATCCCTAAGCGGTATGACTGAAGCTTTCTTT.

The V gene is TRBV11-2, the J gene TRBJ2-7, with 9 nucleotides matching TRBD2. Germline V CDR1 and CDR2: SGHAT, FQNNGV. Trimming cost V 4 bases and J 0 bases; bases outside gene matches: 4. The length of the CDR3 is 15 residues. The chain's CDR3 is CASSSTSGSSYEQYF. As DNA, the CDR3 is TGTGCCAGCAGCTCGACTAGCGGCAGCTCCTACGAGCAGTACTTC.

This clone was seen just once. The J gene is TRBJ1-2, the V gene TRBV4-1; 8 bases are a match to TRBD1. This CDR3 comprises 16 residues. The V segment lost 0 bases and the J segment 4 bases; nucleotides outside the gene matches: 7. CDR1 and CDR2 (germline): MGHRA, YSYEKL. The CDR3 nucleotides are TGCGCCAGCAGCCAAGAGCATGCAGGGGGCGCCTATGGCTACACCTTC. Amino acid sequence: CASSQEHAGGAYGYTF.

The rearrangement links TRBV19 to TRBJ1-5, with 7 bases matching TRBD1. Germline V lookup: CDR1 LNHDA, CDR2 SQIVND (reference sequence). J lost 6 bases, V lost 4 bases, and 9 bases had no gene match. The CDR3 has 15 amino acids. The CDR3 DNA follows: TGTGCCAGTAGTAACATCAGGGGGGAGGCTCAGCCCCAGCATTTT. It encodes CASSNIRGEAQPQHF.

The chain joins TRBV21-1 to TRBJ2-7; the listed D gene, TRBD2, was not tested against the DNA. TRBV21-1 corresponds to a pseudogene. The CDR3 sequence is 16 residues long. CDR3 nucleotide sequence: TGTGCCAGCAGCAAAGCTTGCAGAGGGCAGGCCTACGAGCAGTACTTC. Protein: CASSKACRGQAYEQYF.

This clone has just a few counts. This sequence joins TRBV2 and TRBJ2-7; no clear D gene. Per the germline V gene, CDR1 is SNHLY and CDR2 is FYNNEI. The CDR3 loop spans 12 amino acids. Trimming left V 5 bases short and J 2 bases short, with 7 bases between. CDR3 residues: CASSPNPYEQYF. The CDR3 bases are TGTGCCAGCAGTCCCAATCCCTACGAGCAGTACTTC.

With regard to this clone: The sample holds other DNA sequences that translate to the same CDR3. Written as DNA, the CDR3 is TGTGCCAGCAGTTTGCAGGGGGCCTCTGGGGCCAACGTCCTGACTTTC. Translated: CASSLQGASGANVLTF. The chain employs TRBV27 and TRBJ2-6; 8 bases map to TRBD1. Germline CDR1 is MNHEY and CDR2 is SMNVEV (reference sequence). J gave up 0 bases and V 3 bases, and 1 base lay outside the gene matches. CDR3 length: 16 amino acids.

The chain uses TRBV27 and TRBJ2-3; 8 bases agree with TRBD2. The CDR3 sequence is 14 residues long. Germline trimming cut 3 bases from V and 4 bases from J; bases unmatched to any gene: 3. Germline CDR1 and CDR2: MNHEY and SMNVEV (reference sequence). The CDR3 loop reads CASSFGAGADTQYF. Here the CDR3 DNA reads TGTGCCAGCAGTTTTGGAGCGGGGGCAGATACGCAGTATTTT.

The chain employs TRBV28 and TRBJ2-5, with 7 bases identical to TRBD1. V lost 4 bases to trimming and J lost 5 bases; unmatched junction nucleotides: 7. The CDR3 loop spans 14 amino acids. Germline CDR1 MDHEN, CDR2 SYDVKM. This CDR3 reads CASSWTGGGETQYF. The CDR3 region has the DNA TGTGCCAGCAGTTGGACAGGCGGCGGTGAGACCCAGTACTTC.

This clone was seen more than once but under ten times. The V and J genes are TRBV28 and TRBJ1-1; D ambiguous. The germline V gene encodes CDR1 MDHEN and CDR2 SYDVKM. The length of the CDR3 is 14 residues. V was clipped by 2 bases and J by 1 base, with 8 bases between them. CDR3 sequence (DNA): TGTGCCAGCAGTTTACCGCTAGGGAACACTGAAGCTTTCTTT. Translation gives CASSLPLGNTEAFF.

This clone came up a few times. The chain combines TRBV7-2 with TRBJ2-5; D gene uncertain. The CDR3 covers 15 residues. The germline V gene has CDR1 SGHTA and CDR2 FQGNSA. V lost 3 bases and J 0 bases, leaving 11 bases between the germline ends. The CDR3 is CASSLVAANQETQYF. CDR3 bases: TGTGCCAGCAGCTTGGTTGCAGCGAACCAAGAGACCCAGTACTTC.

This clone was detected a few times. This chain joins TRBV9 and TRBJ2-5, with a weak D call TRBD1 (6 bases). This CDR3 region has 15 residues. Germline V CDR1 and CDR2: SGDLS, YYNGEE. The ends were cut back, 4 bases at V and 5 bases at J, with 18 bases in the middle. CDR3 nucleotides: TGTGCCAGCAGCCTTGCCGACAGGTGGGGCGAGACCCAGTACTTC. As protein: CASSLADRWGETQYF. Filled out from reference TRBV9 and TRBJ2-5, the complete variable domain reads DSGVTQTPKHLITATGQRVTLRCSPRSGDLSVYWYQQSLDQGLQFLIQYYNGEERAKGNILERFSAQQFPDLHSELNLSSLELGDSALYFCASSLADRWGETQYFGPGTRLLVL.

The chain employs TRBV6-1 and TRBJ1-1; possible D gene TRBD1, 6 bases. The germline CDR1 and CDR2 sequences are MNHNS and SASEGT. The CDR3 is 14 residues long. V dropped 8 bases and J dropped 0 bases, with 13 bases sitting between them. The CDR3 coding sequence is TGTGCCAGCTCGCCAGGGGTGATGAACACTGAAGCTTTCTTT. Amino acid sequence: CASSPGVMNTEAFF.